This T cell receptor beta chain was captured by sequencing in a study of T cell clonality in common variable immunodeficiency. Study findings and constraints: Shared TCRbeta clones were fewer between CVID subjects than controls.

Sequencing used immunoSEQ multiplex PCR; TCRdb keeps in-frame clones, though not all of them. The sample has under 45,000 clones, none seen only once; the top ten hold 1.3% to 1.5%. Most patients and controls had Caucasian heritage. Each donor provided roughly 5 to 8 ml of heparinized whole blood. This clone was counted at least ten times. Antigen unknown. The read falls 3 residues short of the CDR3 end, and the missing part is taken from the germline J gene. The germline gives CDR1 SEHNR, CDR2 FQNEAQ (reference sequence). V was cut by 3 bases and J by 4 bases, with 11 bases left in between. The CDR3 sequence is 14 residues long.

Material: peripheral blood mononuclear cells. V usage is TRBV7-9 and J usage is TRBJ2-3, with D hard to call. The clonotype comes from a person aged 18 to 75 in good health. CDR3 bases read: TGTGCCAGCAGCTTTCTGGCCCGCTCAGATACG. This gives the protein CASSFLARSDT. The CDR3 as a whole reads CASSFLARSDTQYF.